These 30 T cell receptor beta chains originate from one sample sequenced in a study of blood T cells in healthy people across ages. A J-beta primer mix and a sample-barcoded 5' primer were used in a second PCR of roughly 6 to 12 cycles. TCRdb re-derived calls from the 5' RACE reads in MiXCR, one entry per CDR3 protein. The data hold roughly 1 million distinct CDR3 sequences, with 20% to 25% observed a single time. The data also belong to a second study, concerning T cells of mothers and their children.

Sequencing was carried out using blood. These receptors came from a girl aged 2 to 9 in good health.

The chain combines TRBV12-3 or TRBV12-4 with TRBJ1-1; maybe TRBD1 (5 bases). The CDR3 has 13 amino acids. The V and J ends lost 5 bases and 4 bases respectively, with 11 bases between them. The CDR3 spells CASSTRTPTEAFF. CDR3 nucleotides: TGTGCCAGCAGTACCCGGACACCCACTGAAGCTTTCTTT.

The chain couples TRBV10-3 to TRBJ2-1; TRBD2 matches at 10 bases. The end of the DNA aligns better with TRBJ2-7, so the J call may be wrong. The CDR3 runs to 13 residues. Germline CDR1 and CDR2: ENHRY and SYGVKD. CDR3 region: CAISVGTSDEQYF. The CDR3 DNA is TGTGCCATCAGTGTTGGGACTAGCGACGAGCAGTACTTC.

Points on this clonotype: One end of the junction does not line up with germline, which may come from a read error. The chain is built from TRBV29-1 and TRBJ2-7, with 7 bases matching TRBD1. Per germline, CDR1 SQVTM and CDR2 ANQGSEA. The CDR3 totals 14 residues. This CDR3 reads CSVEGRQGSYEQYF. Written as DNA, the CDR3 is TGCAGCGTCGAAGGTCGACAGGGTAGCTACGAGCAGTACTTC.

This clonotype was observed a handful of times. The chain has TRBV4-1 and TRBJ2-5; 7 bases map to TRBD2. With the DNA end fitting TRBJ2-7 better, the J assignment may be wrong. CDR1 is MGHRA, CDR2 YSYEKL, per germline. CDR3 length: 17 amino acids. The CDR3 nucleotides are TGCGCCAGCAGCCAAGATCGGAAAGCGGGATTCTCCTACGAGCAGTACTTC. Protein: CASSQDRKAGFSYEQYF.

This clonotype has just a few counts. The genes are TRBV3-1 and TRBJ2-5; 7 positions match TRBD1. Germline loops: CDR1 LGHDT, CDR2 YNNKEL (reference sequence). Unmatched junction bases numbered 4, after V lost 8 bases and J lost 4 bases. CDR3 length: 12 amino acids. The CDR3 DNA is TGTGCCAGCGGGTGGACAGGAGAGACCCAGTACTTC. This gives the protein CASGWTGETQYF.

This clonotype was observed a few times. The V and J genes are TRBV7-2 and TRBJ1-2, with no clear D. Germline V gene sequence: CDR1 SGHTA, CDR2 FQGNSA. CDR3 length equals 15 residues. V dropped 0 bases and J dropped 0 bases, with 8 bases sitting between them. CDR3 loop: CASSLAGSSNYGYTF. CDR3 nucleotide sequence: TGTGCCAGCAGCTTAGCGGGCAGTTCTAACTATGGCTACACCTTC.

The chain couples TRBV6-6 to TRBJ2-7, with D unresolved. This CDR3 has 10 residues. With 10 bases removed from V and 3 bases from J, the gap between germline ends came to 7 bases. Germline-derived CDR1 and CDR2 are MNHNY and SVGAGI (reference sequence). CDR3 loop: CATFDYEQYF. The CDR3, as DNA: TGTGCCACCTTCGACTACGAGCAGTACTTC.

This chain joins TRBV7-3 and TRBJ2-3; D unclear. CDR3 length equals 14 residues. Trimming cost V 5 bases and J 4 bases, with 13 bases left between them. Germline CDR1 and CDR2: SGHTA and FQGTGA. CDR3 nucleotides: TGTGCCAGCAGCCTGTCGGCACCCCCAGATACGCAGTATTTT. Protein sequence: CASSLSAPPDTQYF.

CDR3 in DNA: TGTGCCAGCAGTCTTCGGGCTCAATCGACTGAAGCTTTCTTT. Encoded protein: CASSLRAQSTEAFF. V gene TRBV12-3 or TRBV12-4 combines with J gene TRBJ1-1; no clear D. CDR3 size: 14 residues. Trimming removed 5 bases from V and 5 bases from J, with 15 bases in between.

This clonotype was counted ten times or more. V usage is TRBV4-3 and J usage is TRBJ2-7; perhaps TRBD2 as D (5 bases). The germline V and J ends were trimmed by 3 bases and 4 bases, with 13 bases remaining between them. CDR3 length: 14 amino acids. The germline gives CDR1 LGHNA, CDR2 YSLEER. CDR3 in amino acids: CASSHGVTKYEQYF. The CDR3 DNA sequence: TGCGCCAGCAGCCACGGAGTGACTAAATACGAGCAGTACTTC.

This clonotype was observed a handful of times. The chain recombines TRBV4-3 with TRBJ2-2; perhaps TRBD2 as D (5 bases). Trimming left V 5 bases short and J 5 bases short, with 15 bases between. Germline values: CDR1 LGHNA, CDR2 YSLEER. This CDR3 spans 15 amino acids. CDR3 protein: CASSYSVRETGELFF. The CDR3, as DNA: TGCGCCAGCAGCTACTCCGTCCGGGAAACCGGGGAGCTGTTTTTT.

A few counts support this clonotype. This chain connects TRBV12-3 or TRBV12-4 to TRBJ2-1; TRBD2 is a possible D gene (6 bases). The CDR3 loop spans 15 amino acids. V was trimmed by 2 bases and J by 8 bases, leaving 16 bases between them. CDR3 coding DNA: TGTGCCAGCAGTTTATCCCGGCGGGGTTGGGATGAGCAGTTCTTC. It is translated as CASSLSRRGWDEQFF.

This clonotype was seen only a few times. This chain links TRBV4-3 with TRBJ2-5, with D possibly being TRBD1 (5 bases). The V and J ends lost 0 bases and 14 bases respectively, with 16 bases between them. The germline gives CDR1 LGHNA, CDR2 YSLEER. The CDR3 is 13 amino acids. The CDR3 loop reads CASSQDLQTAGYF. CDR3 DNA: TGCGCCAGCAGCCAAGATCTACAGACAGCCGGATACTTC.

This clonotype was seen only a few times. This chain uses TRBV29-1 with TRBJ1-5, with no clear D. This CDR3 has 12 amino acids. Germline V gene sequence: CDR1 SQVTM, CDR2 ANQGSEA. V gave up 4 bases and J gave up 4 bases, with 8 bases separating them. This CDR3 reads CSVVTDNQPQHF. The CDR3, as DNA: TGCAGCGTTGTAACAGATAATCAGCCCCAGCATTTT. The entire variable domain, with the rest obtained from reference TRBV29-1 and TRBJ1-5, is as follows: SAVISQKPSRDICQRGTSLTIQCQVDSQVTMMFWYRQQPGQSLTLIATANQGSEATYESGFVIDKFPISRPNLTFSTLTVSNMSPEDSSIYLCSVVTDNQPQHFGDGTRLSIL.

Only one count was recorded for this clonotype. The chain employs TRBV7-2 and TRBJ1-5; D is perhaps TRBD1 (5 bases). The V gene lost 6 bases and the J gene lost 9 bases, with 15 bases spanning the gap. The CDR3 consists of 13 residues. Germline CDR1 is SGHTA and CDR2 is FQGNSA. In DNA form, the CDR3 reads TGTGCCAGCAGGCCTAATGGGGCGGGGCCCCAGCATTTT. It is translated as CASRPNGAGPQHF.

The CDR3 DNA reads TGTGCCAGCTTAGGACTAGACAATGAGCAGTTCTTC. It is translated as CASLGLDNEQFF. This chain connects TRBV11-2 to TRBJ2-1; 7 bases line up with TRBD2. Germline lookup yields CDR1 SGHAT and CDR2 FQNNGV. Trimming at V came to 8 bases and at J to 5 bases, leaving 3 bases not matched to a gene. The CDR3 sequence is 12 residues long.

V gene TRBV20-1 combines with J gene TRBJ2-3; tentative D call: TRBD2 (5 bases). Germline V gene sequence: CDR1 DFQATT, CDR2 SNEGSKA (reference sequence). Trimming removed 3 bases from V and 2 bases from J, with 21 bases in between. The CDR3 contains 17 residues. The CDR3 sequence is CSASPWAGVTPTDTQYF. The CDR3 coding sequence is TGCAGTGCTAGTCCGTGGGCCGGGGTCACCCCCACAGATACGCAGTATTTT.

J is TRBJ2-7 and V is TRBV12-3 or TRBV12-4; D remains ambiguous. The V and J ends lost 2 bases and 6 bases respectively, with 5 bases between them. The CDR3 has 11 residues. CDR3 nucleotide sequence: TGTGCCAGCAGTTTACACGGCGAGCAGTACTTC. Amino acids: CASSLHGEQYF.

This rearrangement joins TRBV12-3 or TRBV12-4 to TRBJ2-6, with no clear D. This CDR3 spans 15 amino acids. Trimming removed 6 bases from V and 0 bases from J, with 9 bases in between. For the CDR3, the DNA is TGTGCCAGCAGGGGATTAAGCTCTGGGGCCAACGTCCTGACTTTC. Amino acids: CASRGLSSGANVLTF.

This clonotype has just one count. V and J are TRBV7-9 and TRBJ2-3; D call uncertain. The length of the CDR3 is 14 residues. CDR1 is SEHNR, CDR2 FQNEAQ, per germline (reference sequence). The V and J ends lost 5 bases and 0 bases respectively, with 9 bases between them. CDR3: CASSPVASTDTQYF. In DNA form, the CDR3 reads TGTGCCAGCAGCCCTGTAGCTAGCACAGATACGCAGTATTTT.

The V call is TRBV29-1, the J call TRBJ2-5, with D tentatively TRBD1 (6 bases). Matching the DNA end better, TRBJ2-7 makes the J call doubtful. CDR3 size: 12 residues. Germline CDR1 reads SQVTM; CDR2 reads ANQGSEA. CDR3 loop: CSVTTGTYEQYF. In nucleotides, the CDR3 is TGCAGCGTTACGACAGGTACCTACGAGCAGTACTTC.

This clonotype was counted only a few times. The chain recombines TRBV20-1 with TRBJ2-7; 7 bases match TRBD1. The ends lost 1 base at V and 3 bases at J; junction bases unmatched: 3. The CDR3 has 13 amino acids. Looked up from germline, CDR1 is DFQATT and CDR2 is SNEGSKA (reference sequence). Here the CDR3 reads CSARGDRDYEQYF. The CDR3, as DNA: TGCAGTGCTAGAGGAGACAGGGACTACGAGCAGTACTTC.

This clonotype was counted only a few times. The V and J genes are TRBV7-9 and TRBJ2-2; D not resolved. The CDR3 sequence is 15 residues long. V was trimmed by 4 bases and J by 3 bases, leaving 12 bases between them. The germline V gene encodes CDR1 SEHNR and CDR2 FQNEAQ (reference sequence). CDR3 in DNA: TGTGCCAGCAGCTCAAAGACGGCCTACACCGGGGAGCTGTTTTTT. Encoded protein: CASSSKTAYTGELFF.

V is TRBV14 and J is TRBJ2-5; 10 positions agree with TRBD2. The CDR3 has 17 residues. Germline CDR1 and CDR2: SGHDN and FVKESK. Trimming removed 3 bases from V and 2 bases from J; junction bases left unmatched: 9. The CDR3 spells CASSQTPGLASQETQYF. The CDR3 nucleotides read TGTGCCAGCAGCCAGACTCCGGGACTAGCGTCTCAAGAGACCCAGTACTTC. The full variable domain, its missing parts supplied by reference TRBV14 and TRBJ2-5, is EAGVTQFPSHSVIEKGQTVTLRCDPISGHDNLYWYRRVMGKEIKFLLHFVKESKQDESGMPNNRFLAERTGGTYSTLKVQPAELEDSGVYFCASSQTPGLASQETQYFGPGTRLLVL.

The chain uses TRBV3-1 and TRBJ2-5; D gene uncertain. V lost 0 bases to trimming and J lost 3 bases, with 20 bases between them. Germline V gene lookup returns CDR1 LGHDT and CDR2 YNNKEL (reference sequence). The CDR3 has 18 residues. The chain's CDR3 is CASSQDYRVLGKEETQYF. The CDR3 bases are TGTGCCAGCAGCCAAGATTACCGGGTCCTTGGGAAGGAAGAGACCCAGTACTTC.

This rearrangement joins TRBV5-6 to TRBJ2-5; TRBD1 matches 7 bases. With V trimmed by 0 bases and J by 11 bases, 7 bases remained unmatched. The CDR3 loop spans 13 amino acids. The V gene's germline CDR1 is SGHDT and CDR2 YYEEEE. This chain's CDR3 is CASSLASGTEQYF. The CDR3 coding sequence is TGTGCCAGCAGCTTGGCCTCGGGGACAGAGCAGTACTTC.

Comment on this clonotype: Sequence at one end of the junction differs from germline and may be a read error. The CDR3 coding sequence is TGTGCCAGCAGCTTTGAAGCGGGGAACACAGATACGCAGTCTTTT. This gives the protein CASSFEAGNTDTQSF. This sequence joins TRBV11-1 and TRBJ2-3; 7 bases are shared with TRBD2. CDR3 length: 15 amino acids. Germline CDR1 reads SGHAT; CDR2 reads FQDESV (reference sequence).

CDR3: CASSPQRTDFYGYTF. For the CDR3, the DNA is TGCGCCAGCAGCCCCCAGAGGACAGACTTCTATGGCTACACCTTC. The chain recombines TRBV4-3 with TRBJ1-2; tentatively, D is TRBD1 (6 bases). Trimming pared 4 bases from V and 4 bases from J, leaving 16 bases between. Germline V gene data show CDR1 as LGHNA and CDR2 as YSLEER. The CDR3 has 15 residues.

The chain carries TRBV28 and TRBJ2-3; D is uncertain. The CDR3 spans 15 residues. The germline gives CDR1 MDHEN, CDR2 SYDVKM. The V gene lost 5 bases and the J gene lost 2 bases, with 14 bases spanning the gap. CDR3 nucleotide sequence: TGTGCCAGCAGTAGGGCCTACACCGACACAGATACGCAGTATTTT. Protein: CASSRAYTDTDTQYF.

The chain couples TRBV27 to TRBJ1-1; the match to TRBD1 covers 7 bases. The junction had 8 bases not matched to a gene; V was cut back by 5 bases and J by 5 bases. This CDR3 has 14 amino acids. CDR1 is MNHEY, CDR2 SMNVEV, per germline (reference sequence). The CDR3 spells CASSQTGLRTEAFF. DNA for the CDR3: TGTGCCAGCAGTCAGACAGGGTTGAGGACTGAAGCTTTCTTT.